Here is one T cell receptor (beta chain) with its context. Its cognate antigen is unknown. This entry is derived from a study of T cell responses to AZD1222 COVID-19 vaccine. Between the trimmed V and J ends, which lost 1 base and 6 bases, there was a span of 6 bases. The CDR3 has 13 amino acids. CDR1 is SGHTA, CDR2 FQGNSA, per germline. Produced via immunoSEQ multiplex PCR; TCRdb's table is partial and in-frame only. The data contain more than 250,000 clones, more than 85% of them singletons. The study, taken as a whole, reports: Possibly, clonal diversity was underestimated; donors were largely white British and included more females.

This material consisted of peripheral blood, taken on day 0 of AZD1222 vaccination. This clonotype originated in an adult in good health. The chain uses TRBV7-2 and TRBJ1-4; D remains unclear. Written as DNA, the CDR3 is TGTGCCAGCAGCTTAGTCTCAGATGAAAAACTGTTTTTT. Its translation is CASSLVSDEKLFF.